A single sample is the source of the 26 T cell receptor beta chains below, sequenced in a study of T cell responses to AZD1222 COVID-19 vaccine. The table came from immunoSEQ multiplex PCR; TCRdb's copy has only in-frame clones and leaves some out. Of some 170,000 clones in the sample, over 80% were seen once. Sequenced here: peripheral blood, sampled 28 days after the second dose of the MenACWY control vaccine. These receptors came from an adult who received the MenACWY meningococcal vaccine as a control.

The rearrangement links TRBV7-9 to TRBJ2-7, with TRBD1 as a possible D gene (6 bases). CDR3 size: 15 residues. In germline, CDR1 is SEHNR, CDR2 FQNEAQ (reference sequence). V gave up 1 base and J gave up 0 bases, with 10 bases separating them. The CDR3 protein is CASSLGGGNSYEQYF. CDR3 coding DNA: TGTGCCAGCAGCTTAGGTGGGGGCAACTCCTACGAGCAGTACTTC.

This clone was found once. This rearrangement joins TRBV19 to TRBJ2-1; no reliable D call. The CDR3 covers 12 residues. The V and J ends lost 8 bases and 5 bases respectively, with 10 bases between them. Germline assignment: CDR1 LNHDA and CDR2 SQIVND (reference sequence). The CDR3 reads CASLRINNEQFF. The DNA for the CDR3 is TGTGCCAGTCTGCGGATAAACAATGAGCAGTTCTTC.

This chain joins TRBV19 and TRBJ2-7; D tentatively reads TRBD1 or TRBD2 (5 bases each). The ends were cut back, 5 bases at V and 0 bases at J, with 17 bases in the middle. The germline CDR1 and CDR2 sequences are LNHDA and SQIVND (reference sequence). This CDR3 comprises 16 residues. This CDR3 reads CASSPVGAANSYEQYF. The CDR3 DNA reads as TGTGCCAGTAGTCCTGTCGGGGCAGCCAACTCCTACGAGCAGTACTTC.

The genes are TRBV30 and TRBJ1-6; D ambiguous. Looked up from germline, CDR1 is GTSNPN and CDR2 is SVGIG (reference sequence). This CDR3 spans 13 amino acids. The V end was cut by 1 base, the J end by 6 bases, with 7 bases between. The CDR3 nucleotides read TGTGCCTGGAGTGCCCTTGTTAATTCACCCCTCCACTTT. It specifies CAWSALVNSPLHF.

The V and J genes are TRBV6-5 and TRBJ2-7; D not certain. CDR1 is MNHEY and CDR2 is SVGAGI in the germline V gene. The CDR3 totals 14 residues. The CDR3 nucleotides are TGTGCTACCCTTAGATTTGGATACCACTACGAGCAGTACTTC. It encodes CATLRFGYHYEQYF.

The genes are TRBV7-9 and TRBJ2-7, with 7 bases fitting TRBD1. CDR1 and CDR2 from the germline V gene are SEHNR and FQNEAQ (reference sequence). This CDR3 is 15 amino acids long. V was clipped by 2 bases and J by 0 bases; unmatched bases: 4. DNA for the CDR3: TGTGCCAGCAGCTTACGTCAGGGGGTCTCCTACGAGCAGTACTTC. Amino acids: CASSLRQGVSYEQYF.

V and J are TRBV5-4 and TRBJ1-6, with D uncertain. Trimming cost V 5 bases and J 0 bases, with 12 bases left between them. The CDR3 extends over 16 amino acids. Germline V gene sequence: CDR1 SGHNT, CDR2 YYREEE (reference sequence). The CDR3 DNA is TGTGCCAGCAGTCTTCTTGGGAGCTCCTATAATTCACCCCTCCACTTT. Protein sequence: CASSLLGSSYNSPLHF.

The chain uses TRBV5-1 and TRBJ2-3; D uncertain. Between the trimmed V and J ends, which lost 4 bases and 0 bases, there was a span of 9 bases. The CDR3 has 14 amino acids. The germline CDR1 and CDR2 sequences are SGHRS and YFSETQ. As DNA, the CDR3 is TGCGCCAGCAGCATCACAGAGAGCACAGATACGCAGTATTTT. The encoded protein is CASSITESTDTQYF.

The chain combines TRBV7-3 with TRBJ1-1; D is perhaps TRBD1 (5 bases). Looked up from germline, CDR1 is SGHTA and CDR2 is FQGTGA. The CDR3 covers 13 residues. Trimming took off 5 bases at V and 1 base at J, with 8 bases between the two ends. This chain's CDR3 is CASSRTPNTEAFF. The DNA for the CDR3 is TGTGCCAGCAGCCGGACACCGAACACTGAAGCTTTCTTT.

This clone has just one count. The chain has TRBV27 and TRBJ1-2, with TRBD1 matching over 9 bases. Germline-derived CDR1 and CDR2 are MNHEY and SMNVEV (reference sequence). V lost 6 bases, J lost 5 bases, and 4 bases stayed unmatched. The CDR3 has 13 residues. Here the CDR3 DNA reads TGTGCCAGCAGACCGGGACAGGGTTATGGCTACACCTTC. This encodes CASRPGQGYGYTF.

The CDR3: CASSGLETQYF. CDR3 DNA: TGTGCCAGCAGCGGTTTGGAGACCCAGTACTTC. The chain has TRBV12-3 or TRBV12-4 and TRBJ2-5; D is uncertain. The V and J ends lost 6 bases and 5 bases respectively, with 7 bases between them. There are 11 residues in the CDR3.

The CDR3 DNA reads TGTGCCAGTAGTATAGCGACAGGGTGGGACGAGCAGTACTTC. It translates to CASSIATGWDEQYF. The rearrangement links TRBV19 to TRBJ2-7, with 7 bases aligning to TRBD1. Germline lookup yields CDR1 LNHDA and CDR2 SQIVND (reference sequence). The CDR3 runs to 14 residues. V trimming: 1 base; J trimming: 5 bases; junction bases outside the gene matches: 5.

As DNA, the CDR3 is TGTGCCAGTAGAGACGGGAGCACAGATACGCAGTATTTT. This gives the protein CASRDGSTDTQYF. V gene TRBV19 combines with J gene TRBJ2-3, with D hard to call. The CDR3 is made up of 13 amino acids. The germline gives CDR1 LNHDA, CDR2 SQIVND (reference sequence). The V and J ends lost 6 bases and 0 bases respectively, with 7 bases between them.

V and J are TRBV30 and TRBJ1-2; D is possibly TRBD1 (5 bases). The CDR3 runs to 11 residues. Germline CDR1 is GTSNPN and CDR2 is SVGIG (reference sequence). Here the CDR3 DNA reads TGTGGCCGGGAGGGGACCTATGGCTACACCTTC. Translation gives CGREGTYGYTF.

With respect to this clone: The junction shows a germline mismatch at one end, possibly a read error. This CDR3 is CASSSYRSVWGF. The CDR3 coding sequence is TGTGCCAGCAGTTCATATCGTAGCGTTTGGGGCTTC. The V gene is TRBV6-2 or TRBV6-3, the J gene TRBJ2-7, with D possibly being TRBD2 (5 bases). The CDR3 length is 12 residues. CDR1 is MNHEY and CDR2 is SVGEGT in the germline V gene.

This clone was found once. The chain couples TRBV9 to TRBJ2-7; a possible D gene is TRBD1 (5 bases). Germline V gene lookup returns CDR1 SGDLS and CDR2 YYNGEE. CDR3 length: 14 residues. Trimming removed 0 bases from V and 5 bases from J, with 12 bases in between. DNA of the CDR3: TGTGCCAGCAGCGTAGACCAGGGTATTAACGAGCAGTACTTC. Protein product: CASSVDQGINEQYF.

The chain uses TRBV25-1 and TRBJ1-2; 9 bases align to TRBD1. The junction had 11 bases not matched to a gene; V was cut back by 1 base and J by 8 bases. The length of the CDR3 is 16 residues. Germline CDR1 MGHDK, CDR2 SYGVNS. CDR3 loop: CASSEFSGQGMSGYTF. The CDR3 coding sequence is TGTGCCAGCAGTGAATTCTCTGGACAGGGGATGAGCGGCTACACCTTC.

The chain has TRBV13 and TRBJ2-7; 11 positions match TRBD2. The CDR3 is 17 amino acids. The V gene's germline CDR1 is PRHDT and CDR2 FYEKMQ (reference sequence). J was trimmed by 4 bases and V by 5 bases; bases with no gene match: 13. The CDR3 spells CASSQSPGLAGPYEQYF. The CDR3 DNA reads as TGTGCCAGCAGCCAATCACCAGGACTAGCGGGTCCATACGAGCAGTACTTC. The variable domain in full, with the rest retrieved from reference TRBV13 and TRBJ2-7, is AAGVIQSPRHLIKEKRETATLKCYPIPRHDTVYWYQQGPGQDPQFLISFYEKMQSDKGSIPDRFSAQQFSDYHSELNMSSLELGDSALYFCASSQSPGLAGPYEQYFGPGTRLTVT.

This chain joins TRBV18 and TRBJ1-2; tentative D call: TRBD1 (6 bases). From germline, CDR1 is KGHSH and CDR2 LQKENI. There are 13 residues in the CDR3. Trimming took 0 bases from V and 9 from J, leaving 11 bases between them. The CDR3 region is CASSPPGGVSYTF. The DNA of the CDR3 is TGTGCCAGCTCACCACCAGGGGGTGTAAGCTACACCTTC.

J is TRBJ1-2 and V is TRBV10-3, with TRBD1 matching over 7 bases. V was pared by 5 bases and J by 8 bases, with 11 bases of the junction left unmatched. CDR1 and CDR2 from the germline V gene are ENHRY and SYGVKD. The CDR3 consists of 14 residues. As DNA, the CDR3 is TGTGCCATCAGTTTGACAGGGTCCGATGACGGCTACACCTTC. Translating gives CAISLTGSDDGYTF.

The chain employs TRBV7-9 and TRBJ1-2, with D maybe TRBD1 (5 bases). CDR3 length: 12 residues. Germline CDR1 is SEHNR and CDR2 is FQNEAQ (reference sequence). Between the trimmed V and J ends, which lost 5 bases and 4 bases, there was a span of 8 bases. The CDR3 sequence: CASSTDSYGYTF. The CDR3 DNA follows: TGTGCCAGCAGCACTGACAGCTATGGCTACACCTTC.

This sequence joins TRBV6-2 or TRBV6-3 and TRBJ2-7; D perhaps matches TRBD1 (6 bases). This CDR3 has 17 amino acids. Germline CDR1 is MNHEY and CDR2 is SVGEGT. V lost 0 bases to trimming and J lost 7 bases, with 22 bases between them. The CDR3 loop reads CASSYSAAPSSRGEQYF. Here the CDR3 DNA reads TGTGCCAGCAGTTACTCGGCGGCACCTTCTTCGAGGGGGGAGCAGTACTTC.

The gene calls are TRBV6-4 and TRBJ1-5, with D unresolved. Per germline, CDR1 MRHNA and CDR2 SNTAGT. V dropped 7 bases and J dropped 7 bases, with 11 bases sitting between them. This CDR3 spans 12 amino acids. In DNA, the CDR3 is TGTGCCAGCATTTGTGGGGAGCAGCCCCAGCATTTT. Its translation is CASICGEQPQHF.

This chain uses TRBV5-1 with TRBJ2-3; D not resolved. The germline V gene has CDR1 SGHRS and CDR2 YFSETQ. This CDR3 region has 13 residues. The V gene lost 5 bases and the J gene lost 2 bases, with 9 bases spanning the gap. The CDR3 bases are TGCGCCAGCAGTTTAGGAGCCACAGATACGCAGTATTTT. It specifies CASSLGATDTQYF. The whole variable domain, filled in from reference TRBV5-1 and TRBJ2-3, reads KAGVTQTPRYLIKTRGQQVTLSCSPISGHRSVSWYQQTPGQGLQFLFEYFSETQRNKGNFPGRFSGRQFSNSRSEMNVSTLELGDSALYLCASSLGATDTQYFGPGTRLTVL.

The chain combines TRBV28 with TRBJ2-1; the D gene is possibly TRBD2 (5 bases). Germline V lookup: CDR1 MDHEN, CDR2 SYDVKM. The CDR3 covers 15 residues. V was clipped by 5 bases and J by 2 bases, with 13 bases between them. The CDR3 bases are TGTGCCAGCAGTCCCCCCGACTACCCCTACAATGAGCAGTTCTTC. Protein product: CASSPPDYPYNEQFF.

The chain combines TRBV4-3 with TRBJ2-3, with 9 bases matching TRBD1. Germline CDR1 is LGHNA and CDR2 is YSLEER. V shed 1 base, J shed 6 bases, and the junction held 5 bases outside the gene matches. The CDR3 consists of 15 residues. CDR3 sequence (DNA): TGCGCCAGCAGCCAAGTAGGACAGGGGCCCGATACGCAGTATTTT. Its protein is CASSQVGQGPDTQYF.